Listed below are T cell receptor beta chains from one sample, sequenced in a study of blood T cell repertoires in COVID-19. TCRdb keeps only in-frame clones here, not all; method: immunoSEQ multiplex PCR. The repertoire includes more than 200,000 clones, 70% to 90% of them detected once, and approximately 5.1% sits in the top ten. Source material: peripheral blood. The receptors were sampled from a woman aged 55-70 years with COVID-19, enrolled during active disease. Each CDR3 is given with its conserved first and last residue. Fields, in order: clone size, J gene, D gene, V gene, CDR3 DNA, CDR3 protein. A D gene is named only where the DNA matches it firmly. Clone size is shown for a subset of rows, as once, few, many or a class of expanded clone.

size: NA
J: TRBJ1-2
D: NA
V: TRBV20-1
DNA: TGCAGTGCTAGTCGGCGGTGGGAGGGCGGAGGCTACACCTTC
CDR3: CSASRRWEGGGYTF

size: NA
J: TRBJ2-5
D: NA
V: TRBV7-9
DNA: TGTGCCAGCAGCTTAGGGGACACCGCCCGGGAGACCCAGTACTTC
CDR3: CASSLGDTARETQYF

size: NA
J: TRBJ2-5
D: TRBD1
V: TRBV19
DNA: TGTGCCAGTAGTAGTGGACAGGGGAGAGAGACCCAGTACTTC
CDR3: CASSSGQGRETQYF

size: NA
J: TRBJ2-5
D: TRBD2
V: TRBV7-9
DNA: TGTGCCAGCAGCACGGGACTAGCGGGAGTGTGGGGGGTCCGAGAGACCCAGTACTTC
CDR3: CASSTGLAGVWGVRETQYF

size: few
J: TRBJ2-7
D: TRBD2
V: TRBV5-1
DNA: TGCGCCAGCCACCCGGGAGCGCTACCGGGACTAGTGTACGAGCAGTACTTC
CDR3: CASHPGALPGLVYEQYF

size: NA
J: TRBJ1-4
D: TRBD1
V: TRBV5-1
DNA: TGCGCCAGCAGCTGGGGGACAGGGGCTAATGAAAAACTGTTTTTT
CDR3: CASSWGTGANEKLFF

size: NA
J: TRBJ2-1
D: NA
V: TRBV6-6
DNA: TGTGCCAGCAGCTATCGCCGGAGGGAGAGGGTTAATGAGCAGTTCTTC
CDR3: CASSYRRRERVNEQFF

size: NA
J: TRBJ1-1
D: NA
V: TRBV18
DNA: TGTGCCAGCTCGGGAGGGGGTGAAGCTTTCTTT
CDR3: CASSGGGEAFF

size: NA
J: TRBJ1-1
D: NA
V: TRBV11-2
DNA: TGTGCCAGCAGCTTAGAACAATCTTTCTTT
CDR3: CASSLEQSFF

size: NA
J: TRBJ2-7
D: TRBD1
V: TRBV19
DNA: TGTGCCACCCGCCGGGACAGAACCTACGAGCAGTACTTC
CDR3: CATRRDRTYEQYF

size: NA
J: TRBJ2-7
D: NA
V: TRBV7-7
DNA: TGTGCCAGCAGCCCCTTCGGGAGAGGGTCCTACGAGCAGTACTTC
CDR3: CASSPFGRGSYEQYF

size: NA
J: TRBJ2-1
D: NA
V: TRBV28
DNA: TGTGCCAGCAGCGGAGTCCGGGTCTCCTACAATGAGCAGTTCTTC
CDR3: CASSGVRVSYNEQFF

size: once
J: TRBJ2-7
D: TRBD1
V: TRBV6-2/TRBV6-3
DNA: TGTGCCAGCAGTTCCCCCCCGCCCGGGACAGGGATCTTC
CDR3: CASSSPPPGTGIF

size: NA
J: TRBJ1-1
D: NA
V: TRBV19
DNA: TGTGCCAGTAGCCCGCGGCAGGGCCCGGGGAACACTGAAGCTTTCTTT
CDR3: CASSPRQGPGNTEAFF

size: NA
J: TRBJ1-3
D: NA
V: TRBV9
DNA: TGTGCCAGCAGCGTATATGGAAACACCATATATTTT
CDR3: CASSVYGNTIYF

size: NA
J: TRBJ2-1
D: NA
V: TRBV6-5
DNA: TGTGCCAGCAGTTCCAGAGGCCCGAGCTCCTACAATGAGCAGTTCTTC
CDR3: CASSSRGPSSYNEQFF

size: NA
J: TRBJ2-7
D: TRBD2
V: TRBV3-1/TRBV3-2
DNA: TGTGCCACCCCCTCGACTAGCGCGCTCTACGAGCAGTACTTC
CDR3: CATPSTSALYEQYF

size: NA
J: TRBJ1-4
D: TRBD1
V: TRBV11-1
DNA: TGTGCCAGCAGCACCCGCAGGGGGCGCGGTGAAAAACTGTTTTTT
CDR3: CASSTRRGRGEKLFF

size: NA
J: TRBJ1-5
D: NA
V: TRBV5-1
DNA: TGCGCCAGAGGATCGGAGGGCGATCAGCCCCAGCATTTT
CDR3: CARGSEGDQPQHF

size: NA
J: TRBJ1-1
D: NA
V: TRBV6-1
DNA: TGTGCCAGCAGTGAACTAAACGCCCCTGAAGCTTTCTTT
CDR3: CASSELNAPEAFF

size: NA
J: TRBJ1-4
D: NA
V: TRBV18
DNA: TGTGCCAGCTCCCTGAGACAGCTCTCAGGGGAAAAACTGTTTTTT
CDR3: CASSLRQLSGEKLFF

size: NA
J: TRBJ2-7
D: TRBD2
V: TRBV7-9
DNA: TGTGCCAGCAGCCCCACCCTAGCGGGAGTCTACGAGCAGTACTTC
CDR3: CASSPTLAGVYEQYF

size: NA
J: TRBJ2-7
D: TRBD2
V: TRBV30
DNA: TGTGCCTGGAACCCGGGACTAGCGGGAGGCTGGGAGCAGTACTTC
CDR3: CAWNPGLAGGWEQYF

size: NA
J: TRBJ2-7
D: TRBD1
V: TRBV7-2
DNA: TGTGCCAGCAGCTCGACAGGGTACGAGCAGTACTTC
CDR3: CASSSTGYEQYF

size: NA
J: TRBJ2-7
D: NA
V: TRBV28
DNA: TGTGCCAGCAGTTTAAGGTGGCTAGCGTCCTACGAGCAGTACTTC
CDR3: CASSLRWLASYEQYF

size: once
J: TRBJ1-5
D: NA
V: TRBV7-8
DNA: TGTGCCAGCAGCTTAGGGCAGGGACATGGGCCCCAGCATTTT
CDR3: CASSLGQGHGPQHF